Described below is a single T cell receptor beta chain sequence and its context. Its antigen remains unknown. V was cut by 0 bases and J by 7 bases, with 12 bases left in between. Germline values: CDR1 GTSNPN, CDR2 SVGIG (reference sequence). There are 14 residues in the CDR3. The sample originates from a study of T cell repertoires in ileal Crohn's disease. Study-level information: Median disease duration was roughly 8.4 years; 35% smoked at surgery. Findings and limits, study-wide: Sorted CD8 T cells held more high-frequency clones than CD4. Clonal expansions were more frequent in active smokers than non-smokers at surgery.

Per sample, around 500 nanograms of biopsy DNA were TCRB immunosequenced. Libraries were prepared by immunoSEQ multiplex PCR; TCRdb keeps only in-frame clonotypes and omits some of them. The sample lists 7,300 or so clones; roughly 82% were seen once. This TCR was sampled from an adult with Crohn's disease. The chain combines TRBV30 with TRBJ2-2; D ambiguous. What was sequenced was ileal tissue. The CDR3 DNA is TGTGCCTGGAGTGTACTTTTACCCTACGGGGAGCTGTTTTTT. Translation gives CAWSVLLPYGELFF.